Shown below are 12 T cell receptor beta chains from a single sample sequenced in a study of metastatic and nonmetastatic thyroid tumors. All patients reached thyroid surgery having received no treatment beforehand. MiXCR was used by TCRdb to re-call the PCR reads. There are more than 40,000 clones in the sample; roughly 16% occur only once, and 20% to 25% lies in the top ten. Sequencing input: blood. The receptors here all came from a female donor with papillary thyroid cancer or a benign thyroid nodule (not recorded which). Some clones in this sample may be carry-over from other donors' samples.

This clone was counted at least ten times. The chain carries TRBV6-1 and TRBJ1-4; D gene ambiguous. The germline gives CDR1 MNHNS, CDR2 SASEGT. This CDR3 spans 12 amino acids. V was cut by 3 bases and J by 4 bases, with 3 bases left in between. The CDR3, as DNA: TGTGCCAGCAGTGACTATAATGAAAAACTGTTTTTT. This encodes CASSDYNEKLFF.

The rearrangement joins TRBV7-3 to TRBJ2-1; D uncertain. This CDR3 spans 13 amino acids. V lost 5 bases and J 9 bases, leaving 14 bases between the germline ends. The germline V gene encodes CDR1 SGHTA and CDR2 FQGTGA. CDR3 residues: CASSRAMGLEQFF. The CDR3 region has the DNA TGTGCCAGCAGCCGAGCAATGGGTCTTGAGCAGTTCTTC.

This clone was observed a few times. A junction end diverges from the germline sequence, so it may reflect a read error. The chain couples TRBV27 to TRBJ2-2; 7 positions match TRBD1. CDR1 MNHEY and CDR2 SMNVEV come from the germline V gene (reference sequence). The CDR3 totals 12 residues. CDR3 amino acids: CASSWNTGDLFF. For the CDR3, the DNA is TGTGCCAGCAGTTGGAACACAGGGGATCTGTTTTTT.

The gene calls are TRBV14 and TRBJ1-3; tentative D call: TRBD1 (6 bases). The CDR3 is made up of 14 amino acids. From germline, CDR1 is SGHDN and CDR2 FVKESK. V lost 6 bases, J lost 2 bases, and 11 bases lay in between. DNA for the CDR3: TGTGCCAGCAGGGGGGCCGGGGCTGGAAACACCATATATTTT. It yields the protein CASRGAGAGNTIYF.

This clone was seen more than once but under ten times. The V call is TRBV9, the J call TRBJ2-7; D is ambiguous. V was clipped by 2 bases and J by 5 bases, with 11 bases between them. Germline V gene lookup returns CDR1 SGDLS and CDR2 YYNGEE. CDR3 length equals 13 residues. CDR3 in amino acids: CASSVWSGDEQYF. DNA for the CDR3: TGTGCCAGCAGCGTGTGGAGTGGGGACGAGCAGTACTTC.

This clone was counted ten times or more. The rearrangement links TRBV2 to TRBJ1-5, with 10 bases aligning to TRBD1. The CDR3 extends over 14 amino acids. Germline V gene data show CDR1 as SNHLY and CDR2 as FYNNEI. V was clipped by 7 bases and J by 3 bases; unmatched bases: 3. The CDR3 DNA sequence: TGTGCCAGCACCGGGACAGGGGTCAATCAGCCCCAGCATTTT. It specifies CASTGTGVNQPQHF.

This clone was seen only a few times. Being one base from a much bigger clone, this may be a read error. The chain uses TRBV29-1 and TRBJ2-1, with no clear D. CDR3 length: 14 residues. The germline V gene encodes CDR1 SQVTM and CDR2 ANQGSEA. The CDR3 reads CSAETARGIPEQFF. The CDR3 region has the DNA TGCAGCGCTGAAACGGCCCGTGGCATCCCTGAGCAGTTCTTC.

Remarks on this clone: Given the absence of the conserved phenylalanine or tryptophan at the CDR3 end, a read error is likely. This CDR3 reads CASSVDRDRENYGYTL. In nucleotides, the CDR3 is TGTGCCAGCAGCGTAGACCGGGACCGGGAGAACTATGGCTACACCTTA. V and J are TRBV9 and TRBJ1-2; D perhaps matches TRBD1 (5 bases). Trimming removed 0 bases at V and 2 bases at J, with 14 bases between. Germline CDR1 and CDR2: SGDLS and YYNGEE. CDR3 length: 16 amino acids.

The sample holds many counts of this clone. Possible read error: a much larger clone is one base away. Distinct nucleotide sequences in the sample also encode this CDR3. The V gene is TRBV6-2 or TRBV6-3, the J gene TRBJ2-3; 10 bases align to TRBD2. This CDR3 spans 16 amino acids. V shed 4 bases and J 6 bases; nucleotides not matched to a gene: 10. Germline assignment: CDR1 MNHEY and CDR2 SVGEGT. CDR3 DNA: TGTGCCAGCAGTTGTCTCAGCGGGAGGGCCGGTGATACGCAGTATTTT. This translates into CASSCLSGRAGDTQYF.

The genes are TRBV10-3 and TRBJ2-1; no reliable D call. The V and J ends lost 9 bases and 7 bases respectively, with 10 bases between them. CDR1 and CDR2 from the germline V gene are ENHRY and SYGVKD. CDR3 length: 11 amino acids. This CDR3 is CAMSDSNEQFF. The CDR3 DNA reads TGTGCCATGAGCGATAGTAATGAGCAGTTCTTC.

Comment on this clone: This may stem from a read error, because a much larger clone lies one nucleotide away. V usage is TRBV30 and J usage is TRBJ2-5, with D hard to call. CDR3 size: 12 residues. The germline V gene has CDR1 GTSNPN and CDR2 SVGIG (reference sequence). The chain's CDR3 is CALSPRRETQYF. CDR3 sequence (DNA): TGTGCCTTGAGTCCTCGTAGGGAGACCCAGTACTTC.

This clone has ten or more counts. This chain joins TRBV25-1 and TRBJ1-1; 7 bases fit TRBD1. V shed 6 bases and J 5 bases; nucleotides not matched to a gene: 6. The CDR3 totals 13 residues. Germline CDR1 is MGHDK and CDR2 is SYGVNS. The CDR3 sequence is CASRDRVWTEAFF. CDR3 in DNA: TGTGCCAGCAGAGACAGGGTCTGGACTGAAGCTTTCTTT.